This entry lists 19 T cell receptor beta chains sequenced from one sample in a study of T cell clonotyping in hematopoietic cell transplantation (dated by TCRdb to about 2021). The library was generated by the immunoSEQ multiplex PCR assay. Drawn from immuneACCESS, this table holds only the in-frame rearrangements with V and J called that TCRdb kept. Clones are partly lost; checked studies trace under half to an unresolved V gene and leave the rest unexplained. The sample profile shows approximately 7,000 clones; just under 90% of them were found once. About 5.5% of the sample belongs to the ten largest clones. The label giving this sample's time point can be read as: 100 days after allo-HCT. Sequenced here: PBMCs, sampled 100 days after allogeneic stem cell transplant. The source of these receptors is a male patient in his 50s who had an allogeneic stem cell transplant from a related donor, so the T cells may come from the graft donor. Some clones in this sample may be carry-over from other donors' samples.

The V gene is TRBV5-4, the J gene TRBJ2-2; 7 nucleotides align to TRBD1. The V segment lost 3 bases and the J segment 2 bases; nucleotides outside the gene matches: 4. Germline assignment: CDR1 SGHNT and CDR2 YYREEE (reference sequence). The CDR3 length is 15 residues. CDR3 protein: CASSSDRTNTGELFF. The CDR3 region has the DNA TGTGCCAGCAGCTCGGACAGGACAAACACCGGGGAGCTGTTTTTT. Using reference TRBV5-4 and TRBJ2-2 for the parts outside the CDR3, the full variable domain is ETGVTQSPTHLIKTRGQQVTLRCSSQSGHNTVSWYQQALGQGPQFIFQYYREEENGRGNFPPRFSGLQFPNYSSELNVNALELDDSALYLCASSSDRTNTGELFFGEGSRLTVL.

V and J are TRBV6-1 and TRBJ1-5; tentative D call: TRBD1 (5 bases). CDR3 length: 15 residues. The V and J ends lost 5 bases and 0 bases respectively, with 11 bases between them. Germline V gene sequence: CDR1 MNHNS, CDR2 SASEGT. The CDR3 region is CASSSRGYSNQPQHF. CDR3 nucleotide sequence: TGTGCCAGCAGTTCTCGGGGCTATAGCAATCAGCCCCAGCATTTT.

The genes are TRBV6-5 and TRBJ2-2; D not certain. The CDR3 is made up of 14 amino acids. Trimming cost V 6 bases and J 3 bases, with 11 bases left between them. Per germline, CDR1 MNHEY and CDR2 SVGAGI. The CDR3 region is CASSYFGYTGELFF. CDR3 bases: TGTGCCAGCAGCTATTTTGGATACACCGGGGAGCTGTTTTTT.

The chain links TRBV2 to TRBJ1-5, with D unresolved. V lost 5 bases, J lost 4 bases, and 12 bases lay in between. Germline assignment: CDR1 SNHLY and CDR2 FYNNEI. The CDR3 spans 14 residues. The CDR3 nucleotides are TGTGCCAGCAGTCGTTCCGGGGTTAATCAGCCCCAGCATTTT. It yields the protein CASSRSGVNQPQHF.

This chain joins TRBV5-7 and TRBJ2-5; D is uncertain. Gene TRBJ2-7 matches the end of the DNA better, so the J call may be wrong. Being an ORF, TRBV5-7 has a function that is uncertain. This CDR3 contains 12 residues. The CDR3 DNA sequence: TGTGCCAGCAGCCTCAGCTCCTACGAGCAGTACTTC. Its translation is CASSLSSYEQYF.

The V call is TRBV30, the J call TRBJ1-5; 7 positions match TRBD1. The CDR3 extends over 15 amino acids. The germline gives CDR1 GTSNPN, CDR2 SVGIG (reference sequence). V trimming: 0 bases; J trimming: 6 bases; junction bases outside the gene matches: 8. The CDR3 DNA reads TGTGCCTGGAGTGTGTCAGGGGGAATCGGTCAGCCCCAGCATTTT. As protein: CAWSVSGGIGQPQHF.

In this sample, this clone turned up once. The chain uses TRBV11-2 and TRBJ1-5; D not resolved. The V gene lost 6 bases and the J gene lost 0 bases, with 9 bases spanning the gap. The germline V gene has CDR1 SGHAT and CDR2 FQNNGV. CDR3 length: 14 residues. In DNA form, the CDR3 reads TGTGCCAGCAGTTCGGGTTATAGCAATCAGCCCCAGCATTTT. It codes for CASSSGYSNQPQHF. Variable domain in full (rest from reference TRBV11-2 and TRBJ1-5): EAGVAQSPRYKIIEKRQSVAFWCNPISGHATLYWYQQILGQGPKLLIQFQNNGVVDDSQLPKDRFSAERLKGVDSTLKIQPAKLEDSAVYLCASSSGYSNQPQHFGDGTRLSIL.

V usage is TRBV30 and J usage is TRBJ2-2; 12 bases are shared with TRBD2. V shed 3 bases, J shed 7 bases, and the junction held 6 bases outside the gene matches. Germline CDR1 GTSNPN, CDR2 SVGIG (reference sequence). The CDR3 length is 15 residues. CDR3 amino acids: CAWRLTSGRDGELFF. The CDR3 region has the DNA TGTGCCTGGAGATTGACTAGCGGGAGAGACGGGGAGCTGTTTTTT.

The rearrangement uses TRBV29-1 and TRBJ2-1; D remains ambiguous. The CDR3 sequence is 14 residues long. V lost 6 bases to trimming and J lost 6 bases, with 18 bases between them. CDR1 and CDR2 from the germline V gene are SQVTM and ANQGSEA. The CDR3 protein is CSVKKTTTLNEQFF. The CDR3 nucleotides are TGCAGCGTCAAAAAGACAACCACCCTCAATGAGCAGTTCTTC.

The chain carries TRBV5-1 and TRBJ1-2, with D perhaps matching TRBD1 (5 bases). V gave up 1 base and J gave up 5 bases, with 21 bases separating them. Germline values: CDR1 SGHRS, CDR2 YFSETQ. This CDR3 is built from 17 residues. In DNA, the CDR3 is TGCGCCAGCAGCTTGCGTTTCAATAAAGGGGTAGAATATGGCTACACCTTC. It translates to CASSLRFNKGVEYGYTF.

This clone occurred once. The chain combines TRBV30 with TRBJ2-1; a weak D match, TRBD2 (7 bases). This CDR3 region has 13 residues. Germline V gene lookup returns CDR1 GTSNPN and CDR2 SVGIG (reference sequence). Trimming took off 3 bases at V and 5 bases at J, with 11 bases between the two ends. CDR3 sequence (DNA): TGTGCCTGGAGCCAGGGGAGGGACAATGAGCAGTTCTTC. The encoded protein is CAWSQGRDNEQFF. Supplemented by reference TRBV30 and TRBJ2-1, the full variable domain reads SQTIHQWPATLVQPVGSPLSLECTVEGTSNPNLYWYRQAAGRGLQLLFYSVGIGQISSEVPQNLSASRPQDRQFILSSKKLLLSDSGFYLCAWSQGRDNEQFFGPGTRLTVL.

The chain carries TRBV5-8 and TRBJ2-3; D might be TRBD1 or TRBD2, each matching 5 bases. The CDR3 runs to 16 residues. The germline V and J ends were trimmed by 5 bases and 0 bases, with 16 bases remaining between them. Germline V CDR1 and CDR2: SGHTS, YDEGEE. CDR3 in amino acids: CASSVGEGISTDTQYF. In DNA form, the CDR3 reads TGTGCCAGCAGTGTCGGCGAGGGGATTAGCACAGATACGCAGTATTTT.

The V and J genes are TRBV6-5 and TRBJ2-5; TRBD2 is a possible D gene (5 bases). The CDR3 has 15 residues. Germline V gives CDR1 MNHEY, CDR2 SVGAGI. Trimming took off 2 bases at V and 0 bases at J, with 10 bases between the two ends. The CDR3 protein is CASSYSRGYQETQYF. The CDR3 DNA is TGTGCCAGCAGTTACAGTCGGGGTTACCAAGAGACCCAGTACTTC.

The V gene is TRBV19, the J gene TRBJ2-7; D call uncertain. Germline V gene sequence: CDR1 LNHDA, CDR2 SQIVND (reference sequence). The CDR3 spans 13 residues. The V gene lost 5 bases and the J gene lost 2 bases, with 10 bases spanning the gap. CDR3 region: CASSPTRTYEQYF. DNA for the CDR3: TGTGCCAGTAGTCCGACAAGAACCTACGAGCAGTACTTC.

This sequence joins TRBV11-2 and TRBJ1-1, with 9 bases identical to TRBD1. This CDR3 is built from 13 residues. The V segment lost 10 bases and the J segment 3 bases; nucleotides outside the gene matches: 6. The germline V gene encodes CDR1 SGHAT and CDR2 FQNNGV. The CDR3 sequence is CAITGTGYTEAFF. The CDR3 DNA reads TGTGCCATTACCGGGACAGGGTACACTGAAGCTTTCTTT. Drawing the rest from reference TRBV11-2 and TRBJ1-1, the complete variable domain is EAGVAQSPRYKIIEKRQSVAFWCNPISGHATLYWYQQILGQGPKLLIQFQNNGVVDDSQLPKDRFSAERLKGVDSTLKIQPAKLEDSAVYLCAITGTGYTEAFFGQGTRLTVV.

J is TRBJ2-3 and V is TRBV19; D is ambiguous. V was trimmed by 2 bases and J by 2 bases, leaving 11 bases between them. Germline V gives CDR1 LNHDA, CDR2 SQIVND (reference sequence). The CDR3 is made up of 15 amino acids. CDR3 in DNA: TGTGCCAGTAGTATAAGGCCAAACCCCACAGATACGCAGTATTTT. It translates to CASSIRPNPTDTQYF.

This chain connects TRBV6-5 to TRBJ1-5, with D perhaps matching TRBD1 (6 bases). CDR1 is MNHEY, CDR2 SVGAGI, per germline. There are 14 residues in the CDR3. Trimming removed 6 bases at V and 2 bases at J, with 11 bases between. CDR3 nucleotide sequence: TGTGCCAGCAGAACAGGGTACGGCAATCAGCCCCAGCATTTT. This gives the protein CASRTGYGNQPQHF.

This rearrangement joins TRBV13 to TRBJ1-1; D remains unclear. Between the trimmed V and J ends, which lost 4 bases and 4 bases, there was a span of 13 bases. The CDR3 runs 14 residues. In germline, CDR1 is PRHDT, CDR2 FYEKMQ (reference sequence). CDR3 sequence (DNA): TGTGCCAGCAGCTATTCTGTGGATGGCACTGAAGCTTTCTTT. Translation gives CASSYSVDGTEAFF.

The chain employs TRBV7-2 and TRBJ1-3; D remains ambiguous. V dropped 5 bases and J dropped 0 bases, with 11 bases sitting between them. Germline CDR1 SGHTA, CDR2 FQGNSA. The CDR3 totals 15 residues. The CDR3: CASSLSTLSGNTIYF. CDR3 nucleotide sequence: TGTGCCAGCAGCCTTTCCACGCTCTCTGGAAACACCATATATTTT.